Listed below are T cell receptor beta chains from one sample, sequenced in a study of T cell repertoires in aging, cancer and after chemotherapy. TCRdb reanalysed the multiplex PCR reads using MiXCR and keeps one entry per CDR3 protein. Of under 10,000 distinct CDR3 sequences in the sample, around 50% were seen once. Input material: blood. These receptors all stem from a human donor in good health. The CDR3 runs from the conserved cysteine through the conserved F or W. The D gene is left open where the match is weak. Some rows mark clone size as missing; the rest say once, few, many or name a class of expanded clone.

v_gene	j_gene	d_gene	abundance	CDR3aa	CDR3nt
TRBV5-6	TRBJ2-1	NA	once	CASSVQGLDEQFF	TGTGCCAGCAGCGTCCAGGGTCTGGATGAGCAGTTCTTC
TRBV6-5	TRBJ1-3	NA	NA	CASIPGAGNIIYF	TGTGCCAGCATCCCAGGGGCTGGAAACATCATATATTTT
TRBV18	TRBJ1-1	NA	NA	CASSPLRGTEAFF	TGTGCCAGCTCACCCTTGCGGGGGACTGAAGCTTTCTTT
TRBV29-1	TRBJ2-5	TRBD1	NA	CSVPPGQGFQETQYF	TGCAGCGTTCCGCCGGGACAGGGGTTCCAAGAGACCCAGTACTTC
TRBV29-1	TRBJ1-1	NA	NA	CSADNTEAFF	TGCAGCGCCGATAACACTGAAGCTTTCTTT
TRBV19	TRBJ1-2	NA	NA	CASSTPRLGYGYTF	TGTGCCAGTAGTACCCCAAGGTTGGGCTATGGCTACACCTTC
TRBV19	TRBJ2-1	TRBD2	few	CASSTGTSGSGEQFF	TGTGCCAGTAGTACCGGGACTAGCGGGAGTGGGGAGCAGTTCTTC
TRBV30	TRBJ1-1	NA	NA	CAWRRGPGTEAFF	TGTGCCTGGAGACGTGGTCCCGGCACTGAAGCTTTCTTT
TRBV5-6	TRBJ1-1	NA	NA	CASSLRGNTEAFF	TGTGCCAGCAGTTTGCGAGGGAACACTGAAGCTTTCTTT
TRBV6-5	TRBJ1-4	TRBD1	NA	CASSGLQGANEKLFF	TGTGCCAGCAGTGGACTACAGGGGGCTAATGAAAAACTGTTTTTT
TRBV5-4	TRBJ1-1	NA	NA	CASSGGVPGEAFF	TGTGCCAGCAGCGGCGGTGTTCCGGGTGAAGCTTTCTTT
TRBV27	TRBJ1-2	NA	once	CASSLGSSTGLNYGYTF	TGTGCCAGCAGTTTAGGATCTAGTACGGGCCTGAACTATGGCTACACCTTC
TRBV6-5	TRBJ1-2	NA	few	CASSYGSSNGYTF	TGTGCCAGCAGTTACGGCAGTTCGAATGGCTACACCTTC
TRBV6-2/TRBV6-3	TRBJ2-5	TRBD1	NA	CASSLRGSGETQYF	TGTGCCAGCAGTCTCAGGGGGTCCGGGGAGACCCAGTACTTC
TRBV29-1	TRBJ2-7	TRBD1	NA	CSVRQGAGDEQYF	TGCAGCGTCAGACAGGGGGCCGGGGACGAGCAGTACTTC
TRBV19	TRBJ1-2	NA	few	CASSQQLNGYTF	TGTGCCAGTAGTCAGCAGTTGAATGGCTACACCTTC
TRBV11-1	TRBJ2-5	NA	NA	CASSFKRRENEQYF	TGTGCCAGTAGTTTCAAGCGTCGTGAAAATGAGCAGTACTTC
TRBV6-5	TRBJ1-2	NA	NA	CASSPSGAGYGYTF	TGTGCCAGCAGTCCCTCGGGGGCGGGCTATGGCTACACCTTC
TRBV19	TRBJ1-5	NA	NA	CASSIQAISNQPQHF	TGTGCCAGTAGTATACAGGCGATTAGCAATCAGCCCCAGCATTTT
TRBV20-1	TRBJ1-2	NA	NA	CSASESNYGYTF	TGCAGTGCTAGTGAAAGTAACTATGGCTACACCTTC
TRBV18	TRBJ1-2	NA	NA	CASSPKGKNYGYTF	TGTGCCAGCTCACCAAAGGGGAAGAACTATGGCTACACCTTC
TRBV5-6	TRBJ1-5	TRBD1	NA	CASSSKTGVLDQPQHF	TGTGCCAGCAGCTCCAAAACAGGGGTCTTGGATCAGCCCCAGCATTTT